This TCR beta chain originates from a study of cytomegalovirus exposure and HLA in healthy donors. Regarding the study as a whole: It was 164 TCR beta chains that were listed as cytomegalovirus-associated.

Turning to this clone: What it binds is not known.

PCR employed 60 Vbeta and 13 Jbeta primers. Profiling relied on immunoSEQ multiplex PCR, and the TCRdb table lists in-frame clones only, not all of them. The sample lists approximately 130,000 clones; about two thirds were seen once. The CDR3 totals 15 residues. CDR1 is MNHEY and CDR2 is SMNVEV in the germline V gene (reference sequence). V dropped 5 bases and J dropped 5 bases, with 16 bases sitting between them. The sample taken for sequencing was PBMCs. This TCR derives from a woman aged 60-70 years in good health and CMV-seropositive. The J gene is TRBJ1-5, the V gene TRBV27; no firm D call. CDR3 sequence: CASSPQVWADQPQHF. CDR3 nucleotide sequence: TGTGCCAGCAGTCCCCAGGTTTGGGCAGATCAGCCCCAGCATTTT.